What follows are 17 T cell receptor beta chains derived from one specimen sequenced in a study of CD8+ T cells in alopecia areata. Extraction of RNA preceded its reverse transcription into cDNA, which served as the sequencing template. The assay was immunoSEQ multiplex PCR, and TCRdb's table has in-frame clones only and misses some. The sample includes roughly 75,000 clones, approximately 60% of them seen just once. Sequenced here: CD8+ T cells sorted from blood, sampled at week 0. These receptors were obtained from a human donor with alopecia areata.

V is TRBV29-1 and J is TRBJ1-2; D uncertain. Germline V lookup: CDR1 SQVTM, CDR2 ANQGSEA. V was pared by 7 bases and J by 4 bases, with 10 bases between. The CDR3 length is 11 residues. The CDR3 sequence is CSAKSIYGYTF. CDR3 bases: TGCAGCGCTAAGAGCATCTATGGCTACACCTTC.

Written as DNA, the CDR3 is TGTGCCAGCAGCCACGAGGACGGAACTGATGGGGAGACCCAGTACTTC. Its protein product is CASSHEDGTDGETQYF. The chain is built from TRBV4-2 and TRBJ2-5, with D uncertain. Germline V CDR1 and CDR2: LGHNA, YNFKEQ. Trimming pared 3 bases from V and 5 bases from J, leaving 19 bases between. This CDR3 has 16 amino acids.

This chain links TRBV5-1 with TRBJ1-1; TRBD1 matches at 7 bases. The CDR3 length is 13 residues. The germline gives CDR1 SGHRS, CDR2 YFSETQ. V shed 3 bases, J shed 11 bases, and the junction held 10 bases outside the gene matches. CDR3 sequence reads: CASSSRTGMEAFF. DNA for the CDR3: TGCGCCAGCAGCTCCCGGACAGGAATGGAGGCTTTCTTT.

Only one count was recorded for this clone. V gene TRBV5-6 combines with J gene TRBJ2-1; 11 bases fit TRBD1. Germline CDR1 reads SGHDT; CDR2 reads YYEEEE. The length of the CDR3 is 16 residues. Trimming at V came to 4 bases and at J to 9 bases, leaving 12 bases not matched to a gene. In nucleotides, the CDR3 is TGTGCCAGCAGCATGAGAGGACAGGGGGCTTACGGTGAGCAGTTCTTC. Protein product: CASSMRGQGAYGEQFF.

The chain uses TRBV27 and TRBJ1-2; TRBD1 is a possible D gene (5 bases). This CDR3 has 11 residues. V was cut by 8 bases and J by 5 bases, with 9 bases left in between. Germline V lookup: CDR1 MNHEY, CDR2 SMNVEV (reference sequence). CDR3 nucleotide sequence: TGTGCCAGCGGACAAGTTTATGGCTACACCTTC. Translated, it gives CASGQVYGYTF.

V is TRBV5-1 and J is TRBJ2-7, with TRBD1 matching over 7 bases. Germline V gene lookup returns CDR1 SGHRS and CDR2 YFSETQ. With V trimmed by 2 bases and J by 1 base, 9 bases remained unmatched. The CDR3 covers 16 residues. The CDR3 sequence: CASSLPTGDLSYEQYF. For the CDR3, the DNA is TGCGCCAGCAGCTTACCAACAGGGGATCTTTCCTACGAGCAGTACTTC.

The chain has TRBV25-1 and TRBJ2-7; either TRBD1 or TRBD2 may fit D (5 bases each). The V and J ends lost 2 bases and 4 bases respectively, with 9 bases between them. Germline lookup yields CDR1 MGHDK and CDR2 SYGVNS. This CDR3 has 13 amino acids. The CDR3 here is CASSEGGRYEQYF. The DNA for the CDR3 is TGTGCCAGCAGTGAAGGGGGTAGGTACGAGCAGTACTTC.

V gene TRBV7-3 combines with J gene TRBJ1-1; TRBD1 agrees at 8 bases. Germline CDR1 is SGHTA and CDR2 is FQGTGA. The CDR3 covers 12 residues. Unmatched junction bases numbered 1, after V lost 2 bases and J lost 8 bases. CDR3 sequence: CASSLGTGEAFF. The CDR3 DNA is TGTGCCAGCAGCTTAGGGACAGGCGAAGCTTTCTTT.

The rearrangement links TRBV6-5 to TRBJ1-2; unclear D gene. Germline CDR1 reads MNHEY; CDR2 reads SVGAGI. Trimming pared 5 bases from V and 7 bases from J, leaving 14 bases between. This CDR3 has 13 residues. CDR3 sequence (DNA): TGTGCCAGCAGTCCGGGGAGGGCAGGTGGCTACACCTTC. Translation gives CASSPGRAGGYTF.

This clone was counted between two and nine times. The chain has TRBV2 and TRBJ1-2; no definite D call. This CDR3 has 13 amino acids. Deletions cut 4 bases from V and 8 bases from J, with 14 bases between. Germline V CDR1 and CDR2: SNHLY, FYNNEI. Here the CDR3 reads CASSGPPGAGYTF. The CDR3 DNA is TGTGCCAGCAGTGGACCACCTGGAGCCGGCTACACCTTC.

This chain links TRBV6-1 with TRBJ1-1; D unclear. Germline V gene lookup returns CDR1 MNHNS and CDR2 SASEGT. The V end lost 8 bases, the J end lost 0 bases, and 7 bases lay between the germline ends. The CDR3 loop spans 12 amino acids. CDR3 DNA sequence: TGTGCCAGCGAGGCGATGAACACTGAAGCTTTCTTT. The encoded protein is CASEAMNTEAFF.

The CDR3 coding sequence is TGTGCCAGCAGTTGGGTCGCGAATCAGCCCCAGCATTTT. Its protein product is CASSWVANQPQHF. The chain recombines TRBV27 with TRBJ1-5; no clear D gene. The CDR3 is made up of 13 amino acids. Deletions cut 4 bases from V and 4 bases from J, with 8 bases between. Per germline, CDR1 MNHEY and CDR2 SMNVEV (reference sequence).

The rearrangement links TRBV7-8 to TRBJ2-1; 8 bases are a match to TRBD1. CDR3 length equals 16 residues. Germline loops: CDR1 SGHVS, CDR2 FQNEAQ. The J segment lost 9 bases and the V segment lost 4 bases, leaving 14 bases of the junction unmatched. As DNA, the CDR3 is TGTGCCAGCAGCTCGACAGGGGTGGAACGTCCGGGTGAGCAGTTCTTC. Translation: CASSSTGVERPGEQFF.

In this sample, this clone turned up a few times. The chain carries TRBV4-3 and TRBJ1-4; D is undetermined. Germline CDR1 and CDR2: LGHNA and YSLEER. This CDR3 contains 15 residues. Trimming stripped 0 bases from V and 5 bases from J, with 10 bases between. The CDR3 region has the DNA TGCGCCAGCAGCCAAGAAACAGCGGGAAATGAAAAACTGTTTTTT. It is translated as CASSQETAGNEKLFF.

The DNA of the CDR3 is TGTGCCAGCAGCTTTCCCGGGACAGGGGCTTACGAGCAGTACTTC. It is translated as CASSFPGTGAYEQYF. V is TRBV7-8 and J is TRBJ2-7; TRBD1 aligns across 10 bases. Unmatched junction bases numbered 6, after V lost 3 bases and J lost 4 bases. Germline V gives CDR1 SGHVS, CDR2 FQNEAQ. CDR3 length: 15 amino acids.

This chain uses TRBV7-9 with TRBJ2-3; 8 positions agree with TRBD1. The CDR3 length is 16 residues. Germline V lookup: CDR1 SEHNR, CDR2 FQNEAQ (reference sequence). V dropped 5 bases and J dropped 4; count of bases not matched to a gene: 11. The chain's CDR3 is CASSRAPQGASDTQYF. CDR3 bases: TGTGCCAGCAGCCGCGCCCCGCAGGGGGCATCAGATACGCAGTATTTT.

This clone has only a few counts. As DNA, the CDR3 is TGTGCCAGCAGTTTAGACTGGCCCTCCTACGAGCAGTACTTC. Its protein product is CASSLDWPSYEQYF. The V and J genes are TRBV27 and TRBJ2-7; no clear D gene. Trimming took off 2 bases at V and 0 bases at J, with 8 bases between the two ends. CDR3 length equals 14 residues. Germline assignment: CDR1 MNHEY and CDR2 SMNVEV (reference sequence).